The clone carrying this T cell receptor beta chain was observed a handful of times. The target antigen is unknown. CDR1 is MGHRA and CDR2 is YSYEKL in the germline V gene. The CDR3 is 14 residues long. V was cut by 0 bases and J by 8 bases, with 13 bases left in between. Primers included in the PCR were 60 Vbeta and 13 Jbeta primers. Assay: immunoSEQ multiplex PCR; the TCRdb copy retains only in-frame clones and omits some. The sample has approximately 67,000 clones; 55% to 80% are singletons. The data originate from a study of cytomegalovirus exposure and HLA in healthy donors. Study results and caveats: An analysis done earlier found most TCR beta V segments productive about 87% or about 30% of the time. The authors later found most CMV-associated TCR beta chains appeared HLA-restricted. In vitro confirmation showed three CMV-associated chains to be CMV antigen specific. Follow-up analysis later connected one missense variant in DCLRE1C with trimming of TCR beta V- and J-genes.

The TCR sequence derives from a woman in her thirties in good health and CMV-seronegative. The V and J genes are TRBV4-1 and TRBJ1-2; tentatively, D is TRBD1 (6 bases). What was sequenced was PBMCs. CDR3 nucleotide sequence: TGCGCCAGCAGCCAAGAAGGGGGATACGGCGGCTACACCTTC. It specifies CASSQEGGYGGYTF.